Each of the 15 T cell receptor beta chains below was sequenced from the same sample in a study of identical twins. MiXCR, run by TCRdb on the 5' RACE reads, gives a single entry per CDR3 protein. This sample has about 690,000 distinct CDR3 sequences; approximately 21% occur once, and the top ten carry about 4.5%. These data were also filed under a second study, of T cells expressing NK-cell markers.

Sequenced input: PBMCs. Source of these receptors: a woman younger than 35 in good health.

This clonotype was picked up a small number of times. At one end the junction does not follow the germline gene, possibly because of a read error. V and J are TRBV7-8 and TRBJ1-1; a weak D match, TRBD1 (5 bases). Germline V gene sequence: CDR1 SGHVS, CDR2 FQNEAQ. This CDR3 region has 11 residues. CDR3 protein: CAISRDGEAFF. The CDR3, as DNA: TGTGCCATCAGCCGGGACGGTGAAGCTTTCTTT. Looking up the rest from reference TRBV7-8 and TRBJ1-1 gives the full variable domain: GAGVSQSPRYKVAKRGQDVALRCDPISGHVSLFWYQQALGQGPEFLTYFQNEAQLDKSGLPSDRFFAERPEGSVSTLKIQRTQQEDSAVYLCAISRDGEAFFGQGTRLTVV.

There are a few counts of this clonotype. This chain joins TRBV20-1 and TRBJ2-3, with a possible D match to TRBD2 (6 bases). Germline CDR1 reads DFQATT; CDR2 reads SNEGSKA (reference sequence). The V gene lost 5 bases and the J gene lost 4 bases, with 22 bases spanning the gap. The CDR3 length is 16 residues. The CDR3 sequence: CSAGGTSSGRPDTQYF. CDR3 bases: TGCAGTGCTGGGGGGACCTCGTCGGGGAGGCCAGATACGCAGTATTTT.

The genes are TRBV20-1 and TRBJ2-3; TRBD2 matches 12 bases. The CDR3 is 15 residues long. The V and J ends lost 3 bases and 4 bases, in that order; junction bases with no gene match: 5. The germline V gene has CDR1 DFQATT and CDR2 SNEGSKA (reference sequence). In DNA form, the CDR3 reads TGCAGTGCTAGTCCCCTAGCGGGAGGGCCAGATACGCAGTATTTT. This sequence encodes CSASPLAGGPDTQYF.

This clonotype was found a few times. The chain links TRBV5-6 to TRBJ2-1; D remains unclear. This CDR3 comprises 13 residues. V was shortened by 4 bases and J by 9 bases, with 14 bases between the two germline ends. Germline-derived CDR1 and CDR2 are SGHDT and YYEEEE. CDR3 bases: TGTGCCAGCAGCCTAAGACGAGCGAGTGAGCAGTTCTTC. It codes for CASSLRRASEQFF.

V usage is TRBV12-3 or TRBV12-4 and J usage is TRBJ2-5; no firm D call. This CDR3 region has 15 residues. Trimming took 5 bases from V and 5 from J, leaving 18 bases between them. For the CDR3, the DNA is TGTGCCAGCAGTCAACCAAGTGGGCCGAAGGAGACCCAGTACTTC. Translated, it gives CASSQPSGPKETQYF.

This clonotype has only a few counts. V and J are TRBV20-1 and TRBJ2-1, with 11 bases fitting TRBD2. V dropped 0 bases and J dropped 5; count of bases not matched to a gene: 3. This CDR3 contains 15 residues. CDR1 is DFQATT and CDR2 is SNEGSKA in the germline V gene (reference sequence). The chain's CDR3 is CSARDPTSGNNEQFF. The CDR3 region has the DNA TGCAGTGCTAGAGATCCGACTAGCGGGAACAATGAGCAGTTCTTC.

The V and J genes are TRBV20-1 and TRBJ2-2, with TRBD2 matching 8 bases. Trimming removed 7 bases from V and 2 bases from J; junction bases left unmatched: 6. Per germline, CDR1 DFQATT and CDR2 SNEGSKA (reference sequence). The CDR3 loop spans 14 amino acids. The CDR3 loop reads CSVKSGGNTGELFF. CDR3 DNA sequence: TGCAGTGTCAAGAGCGGGGGAAACACCGGGGAGCTGTTTTTT.

Ten or more counts support this clonotype. The genes are TRBV12-3 or TRBV12-4 and TRBJ1-2; a possible D gene is TRBD1 (5 bases). The germline V and J ends were trimmed by 7 bases and 13 bases, with 16 bases remaining between them. This CDR3 has 11 amino acids. The CDR3 sequence: CASTSGTLGTF. The CDR3 DNA reads TGTGCCAGCACCTCCGGGACCCTTGGCACCTTC.

V and J are TRBV6-5 and TRBJ2-1, with 10 positions matching TRBD2. The CDR3 is 16 amino acids. Germline loops: CDR1 MNHEY, CDR2 SVGAGI. J was trimmed by 2 bases and V by 0 bases; bases with no gene match: 1. The CDR3 protein is CASSYSLAGAYNEQFF. CDR3 nucleotides: TGTGCCAGCAGTTACTCGCTAGCGGGGGCCTACAATGAGCAGTTCTTC.

This clonotype turned up a few times. J is TRBJ2-1 and V is TRBV7-9; TRBD2 matches 8 bases. The CDR3 has 15 residues. J lost 7 bases, V lost 0 bases, and 5 bases had no gene match. Germline V CDR1 and CDR2: SEHNR, FQNEAQ (reference sequence). The CDR3 region has the DNA TGTGCCAGCAGCTTAGCGGCGCGGGAGGTTAATGAGCAGTTCTTC. This codes for CASSLAAREVNEQFF.

In its sample, this clonotype was seen a few times. CDR3 nucleotide sequence: TGCAGCGTTGTCCGGGGTGACGGCCAAGAGACCCAGTACTTC. Translated: CSVVRGDGQETQYF. V and J are TRBV29-1 and TRBJ2-5, with D tentatively TRBD2 (5 bases). Germline values: CDR1 SQVTM, CDR2 ANQGSEA. The CDR3 length is 14 residues. V lost 4 bases and J 1 base, leaving 13 bases between the germline ends.

A few counts support this clonotype. The CDR3 spells CSARGDIQETQYF. The CDR3 DNA sequence: TGCAGTGCTAGAGGGGACATCCAAGAGACCCAGTACTTC. This rearrangement joins TRBV20-1 to TRBJ2-5, with D possibly matching TRBD1 (6 bases). The ends were cut back, 1 base at V and 1 base at J, with 7 bases in the middle. Germline V gene sequence: CDR1 DFQATT, CDR2 SNEGSKA (reference sequence). This CDR3 is 13 amino acids long.

The chain has TRBV9 and TRBJ2-1, with 10 positions matching TRBD1. The CDR3 contains 15 residues. With V trimmed by 3 bases and J by 6 bases, 6 bases remained unmatched. CDR1 SGDLS and CDR2 YYNGEE come from the germline V gene. For the CDR3, the DNA is TGTGCCAGCAGCGCCCGGGACAGGGGAGGCAATGAGCAGTTCTTC. Translated, it gives CASSARDRGGNEQFF.

This clonotype was found many times. V gene TRBV20-1 combines with J gene TRBJ2-7; 7 nucleotides agree with TRBD2. Germline V gives CDR1 DFQATT, CDR2 SNEGSKA (reference sequence). The CDR3 has 14 residues. The ends lost 6 bases at V and 3 bases at J; junction bases unmatched: 11. CDR3 DNA: TGCAGTGCGGAAAAGGGAGGGGTCCGCTACGAGCAGTACTTC. It encodes CSAEKGGVRYEQYF.

This clonotype was detected a few times. The rearrangement joins TRBV6-1 to TRBJ2-1; D call uncertain. Germline V gene sequence: CDR1 MNHNS, CDR2 SASEGT. The CDR3 has 14 amino acids. Trimming pared 5 bases from V and 7 bases from J, leaving 15 bases between. CDR3 DNA: TGTGCCAGCAGTCGGGTCCCCACCATGAATGAGCAGTTCTTC. Translation: CASSRVPTMNEQFF.